Sequencing of this T cell receptor beta chain was carried out in a study of T cell repertoires in cytomegalovirus infection. Study-level background: Used in the study were CMV epitopes, some recently identified and HLA-C-restricted, others well-studied and HLA-B-restricted. Indications came from public TCR beta signatures; they pointed to CMV infection and to a matching HLA type. Study-level findings and limits: Individuals carrying CMV plus the relevant HLA were identified by cumulative frequency of public TCR beta families. Within the response measured ex vivo, HLA-C-restricted CMV-specific TCR beta clonotypes were dominant.

This clonotype was recorded many times. Its antigen is unknown. Germline CDR1 is MNHNS and CDR2 is SASEGT. The CDR3 has 14 amino acids. Trimming left V 6 bases short and J 7 bases short, with 18 bases between. One entry per CDR3 protein results from TCRdb running MiXCR on the reads. Here the sample spans about 900,000 distinct CDR3 sequences, roughly 31% being singletons. This clonotype was obtained from a human donor in good health (CMV status not recorded). Some clones in this sample may be carry-over from other donors' samples. The sample was cultured CD8+ T cells from PBMCs, taken from culture after CMV antigen stimulation. The chain is built from TRBV6-1 and TRBJ1-2, with a weak D call TRBD1 (5 bases). CDR3 protein: CASSNYLSGTGYTF. CDR3 DNA sequence: TGTGCCAGCAGCAACTACTTATCGGGGACTGGCTACACCTTC.